The next 7 T cell receptor beta chains were all read from a single sample in a study of blood T cells in healthy people across ages. Through a sample-barcoded 5' primer and a J-beta primer mix, a second PCR was run for about 6 to 11 cycles. TCRdb re-called the 5' RACE reads through MiXCR, storing one row per CDR3 protein. The data contain 1.8 million or so distinct CDR3 sequences, 39% of them singletons. The sequenced material came from blood. The receptor set was obtained from a human donor in good health.

This rearrangement joins TRBV12-3 or TRBV12-4 to TRBJ1-2; 9 bases map to TRBD1. The CDR3 consists of 16 residues. V shed 6 bases and J 3 bases; nucleotides not matched to a gene: 11. The CDR3 region has the DNA TGTGCCAGCAGGCGGTGGGGACAGGGTGAGGACTATGGCTACACCTTC. It codes for CASRRWGQGEDYGYTF.

The chain employs TRBV27 and TRBJ2-1; D gene unclear. Trimming pared 7 bases from V and 10 bases from J, leaving 11 bases between. CDR3 length: 11 residues. Germline-derived CDR1 and CDR2 are MNHEY and SMNVEV (reference sequence). The CDR3 DNA sequence: TGTGCCAGCACCTGGGGTCGGGAGCAGTTCTTC. Amino acids: CASTWGREQFF.

V is TRBV10-3 and J is TRBJ1-5; a possible D gene is TRBD1 (5 bases). Germline CDR1 ENHRY, CDR2 SYGVKD. The CDR3 length is 17 residues. V lost 0 bases and J lost 2, with 14 bases in between. CDR3 protein: CAISESRTTARNQPQHF. Written as DNA, the CDR3 is TGTGCCATCAGTGAGTCGAGGACAACAGCCCGCAATCAGCCCCAGCATTTT.

The sample holds a few counts of this clonotype. The chain couples TRBV7-2 to TRBJ2-7, with TRBD2 as a possible D gene (7 bases). The germline V gene encodes CDR1 SGHTA and CDR2 FQGNSA. The CDR3 is made up of 14 amino acids. The V gene lost 3 bases and the J gene lost 3 bases, with 12 bases spanning the gap. CDR3 sequence: CASSLGGGHYEQYF. CDR3 in DNA: TGTGCCAGCAGCTTGGGGGGGGGCCACTACGAGCAGTACTTC.

The genes are TRBV10-3 and TRBJ1-5; TRBD1 might be the D (6 bases). This CDR3 comprises 15 residues. In germline, CDR1 is ENHRY, CDR2 SYGVKD. V was trimmed by 4 bases and J by 1 base, leaving 11 bases between them. The CDR3 DNA follows: TGTGCCATCAGTGCCCAGGGGTCAAGCAATCAGCCCCAGCATTTT. Its protein product is CAISAQGSSNQPQHF.

The chain employs TRBV7-2 and TRBJ2-2; 7 bases map to TRBD1. The junction had 10 bases not matched to a gene; V was cut back by 5 bases and J by 1 base. The CDR3 runs 17 residues. Germline V CDR1 and CDR2: SGHTA, FQGNSA. The chain's CDR3 is CASSPSFGTVNTGELFF. CDR3 sequence (DNA): TGTGCCAGCAGCCCTTCCTTTGGGACAGTGAACACCGGGGAGCTGTTTTTT.

The chain carries TRBV4-1 and TRBJ2-1; no definite D call. Germline CDR1 is MGHRA and CDR2 is YSYEKL. This CDR3 region has 14 residues. V dropped 1 base and J dropped 2 bases, with 6 bases sitting between them. The CDR3 here is CASSQVSPYNEQFF. The CDR3 DNA follows: TGCGCCAGCAGCCAAGTCAGTCCCTACAATGAGCAGTTCTTC.